Here is one T cell receptor (beta chain) with its context. Its specificity is unknown. The junction had 10 bases not matched to a gene; V was cut back by 5 bases and J by 5 bases. Germline CDR1 LNHNV, CDR2 YYDKDF (reference sequence). This CDR3 comprises 16 residues. The data were taken from a study of cytomegalovirus exposure and HLA in healthy donors. PCR employed 60 Vbeta and 13 Jbeta primers. Profiled with immunoSEQ multiplex PCR; TCRdb holds only in-frame clones, not every one. The sample records 110,000 to 150,000 clones, around a tenth being singletons. Points from the study as a whole: Across donors, presence/absence analyses took sequencing depth to be roughly uniform.

The clonotype was recovered from a male donor in good health and CMV-seronegative. Sequencing was carried out using PBMCs. The V call is TRBV15, the J call TRBJ1-2; 11 bases are a match to TRBD1. CDR3 sequence: CATSPPGQGAYYGYTF. CDR3 nucleotides: TGTGCCACCAGCCCCCCCGGACAGGGGGCTTATTATGGCTACACCTTC.